The following is a T cell receptor (beta chain) sequence with its context. This sample was included in a study of control samples from healthy donors and cancer patients. Here immunoSEQ multiplex PCR was the method, and the copy in TCRdb shows in-frame clones only, minus some. The profile shows some 100,000 clones, approximately 92% of them singletons. The CDR3 is made up of 15 amino acids. V was pared by 4 bases and J by 1 base, with 14 bases between. Germline CDR1 reads SGHRS; CDR2 reads YFSETQ. The genes are TRBV5-1 and TRBJ1-1; maybe TRBD1 (6 bases). The sequence was collected from a human donor in good health. The donor label of this sample is uncertain. Input material: blood. The CDR3 is CASSPPGARNTEAFF. The CDR3 DNA reads TGCGCCAGCAGCCCCCCGGGGGCGAGGAACACTGAAGCTTTCTTT.